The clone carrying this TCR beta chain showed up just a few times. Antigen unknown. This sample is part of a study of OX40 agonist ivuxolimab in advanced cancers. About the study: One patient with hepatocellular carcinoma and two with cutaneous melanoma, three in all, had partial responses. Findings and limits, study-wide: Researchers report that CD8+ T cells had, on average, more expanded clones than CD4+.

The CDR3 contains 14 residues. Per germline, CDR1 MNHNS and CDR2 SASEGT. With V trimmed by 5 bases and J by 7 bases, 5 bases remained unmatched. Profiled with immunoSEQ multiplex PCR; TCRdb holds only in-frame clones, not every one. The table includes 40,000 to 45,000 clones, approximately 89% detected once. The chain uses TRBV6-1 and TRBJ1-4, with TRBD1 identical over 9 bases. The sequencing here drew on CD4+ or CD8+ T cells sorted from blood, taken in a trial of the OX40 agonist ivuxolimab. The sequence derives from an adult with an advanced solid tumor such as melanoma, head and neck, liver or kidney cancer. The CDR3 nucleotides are TGTGCCAGCAGTCAAGGACAGGGGTCTGAAAAACTGTTTTTT. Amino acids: CASSQGQGSEKLFF.